Shown below are 3 T cell receptor beta chains from a single sample sequenced in a study of blood T cell repertoires in COVID-19. Measured with immunoSEQ multiplex PCR; TCRdb has only the in-frame clones, and not every one. Among approximately 250,000 clones listed, around nine tenths were seen once. The sequenced material came from peripheral blood. Every receptor here comes from a man in his thirties or forties with active or convalescent COVID-19.

The rearrangement uses TRBV15 and TRBJ1-6; D call uncertain. Trimming stripped 0 bases from V and 10 bases from J, with 10 bases between. CDR3 length: 14 amino acids. The germline V gene encodes CDR1 LNHNV and CDR2 YYDKDF (reference sequence). CDR3 coding DNA: TGTGCCACCAGCAGAGATTTTCGGGGATCACCCCTCCACTTT. Translation: CATSRDFRGSPLHF.

V usage is TRBV18 and J usage is TRBJ2-5; D is uncertain. The germline V gene encodes CDR1 KGHSH and CDR2 LQKENI. Trimming pared 5 bases from V and 1 base from J, leaving 14 bases between. The CDR3 consists of 15 residues. The CDR3 sequence: CASSSLHNGQETQYF. CDR3 nucleotide sequence: TGTGCCAGCTCATCTCTTCACAATGGCCAAGAGACCCAGTACTTC.

This chain uses TRBV3-1 (or the pseudogene TRBV3-2) with TRBJ2-7; tentative D call: TRBD2 (5 bases). The germline CDR1 and CDR2 sequences are LGHDT and YNNKEL (reference sequence). This CDR3 region has 14 residues. Trimming removed 0 bases at V and 2 bases at J, with 8 bases between. In nucleotides, the CDR3 is TGTGCCAGCAGCCAAGATATCGGGGCCTACGAGCAGTACTTC. Amino acid sequence: CASSQDIGAYEQYF.